These T cell receptor beta chains were read from a single sample in a study of blood T cell repertoires in COVID-19. The assay was immunoSEQ multiplex PCR, and TCRdb's table has in-frame clones only and misses some. The table has around 300,000 clones, around 90% seen once. Sequencing was done on a sample of PBMCs or T cells enriched from blood (not recorded which). The source is a woman in her 30s who had recovered from COVID-19. Both conserved end residues are part of each CDR3. Fields, in order: CDR3 length, J gene, V gene, clone size, D gene, CDR3 DNA, CDR3 protein. The D gene is left open where the match is weak. Expanded clones get a size class; other rows say once, few or many, or leave the size out.

>12|TRBJ2-7|TRBV29-1|.|.
TGCAGCGCAGGGGGGGATTCCTACGAGCAGTACTTC
CSAGGDSYEQYF
>14|TRBJ2-7|TRBV11-2|.|.
TGTGCCAGCAGCCCCGCGCAGGGGGGCTACGAGCAGTACTTC
CASSPAQGGYEQYF
>14|TRBJ1-1|TRBV9|.|.
TGTGCCAGCAGCGTTGGAGGGAGTAACACTGAAGCTTTCTTT
CASSVGGSNTEAFF
>14|TRBJ2-7|TRBV4-3|once|TRBD1
TGCGCCAGCAGCGCTCGGACAGGCCCATACGAGCAGTACTTC
CASSARTGPYEQYF
>13|TRBJ2-5|TRBV5-1|.|.
TGCGCCAGCAAGAACACCTTACAAGAGACCCAGTACTTC
CASKNTLQETQYF
>14|TRBJ1-2|TRBV7-2|.|.
TGTGCCAGCAGCTTACGCGAGCAGGGAAGGGGCTACACCTTC
CASSLREQGRGYTF
>15|TRBJ2-5|TRBV28|.|TRBD1
TGTGCCAGCATCCCCCCAGGGGGAGAGGAAGAGACCCAGTACTTC
CASIPPGGEEETQYF
>12|TRBJ1-2|TRBV6-5|.|TRBD1
TGTGCCAGCGGACAGGGGGTTTATGGCTACACCTTC
CASGQGVYGYTF
>20|TRBJ2-1|TRBV2|.|TRBD1
TGTGCCAGCAGTGAAGTATACCGGGACAGGACGACCAGCTCCTACAATGAGCAGTTCTTC
CASSEVYRDRTTSSYNEQFF
>16|TRBJ1-2|TRBV6-6|.|.
TGTGCCAGCAGTTACGAGGACAGTCCTTTCCTGAGTGGCTACACCTTC
CASSYEDSPFLSGYTF
>15|TRBJ1-1|TRBV6-5|.|TRBD1
TGTGCCAGCAGTTACATGGGGACAGGGAACACTGAAGCTTTCTTT
CASSYMGTGNTEAFF
>22|TRBJ2-6|TRBV7-6|once|TRBD1
TGTGCCAGCAGCTTAGATTTATCTATCCCGGGACAGGGAATCTCTGGGGCCAACGTCCTGACTTTC
CASSLDLSIPGQGISGANVLTF
>14|TRBJ1-2|TRBV29-1|.|TRBD1
TGCAGCGTTGAAGGGGACAGCCGTAGGGGTGGCTACACCTTC
CSVEGDSRRGGYTF
>11|TRBJ2-5|TRBV5-4|once|.
TGTGCCAGCAGCTTGCAGGGTACCCAGTACTTC
CASSLQGTQYF
>15|TRBJ1-3|TRBV9|.|.
TGTGCCAGCAGCGTACAGGGATGGAATGGAAACACCATATATTTT
CASSVQGWNGNTIYF
>16|TRBJ1-6|TRBV6-1|.|TRBD1
TGTGCCAGCAGTGGGGACAGGAGCTCCTATAATTCACCCCTCCACTTT
CASSGDRSSYNSPLHF
>15|TRBJ1-3|TRBV19|few|TRBD1
TGTGCCAGTAGTGCGACAGGGGGAACTGGAAACACCATATATTTT
CASSATGGTGNTIYF
>9|TRBJ2-7|TRBV11-2|.|.
TGTGCCAGACTTTACGAGCAGTACTTC
CARLYEQYF
>13|TRBJ2-1|TRBV15|.|.
TGTGCCACCAGCAGAGTAGACGGGTTCGAGCAGTTCTTC
CATSRVDGFEQFF
>13|TRBJ2-5|TRBV6-5|.|TRBD1
TGTGCCAGCAGGGACAGGGCGAAAGAGACCCAGTACTTC
CASRDRAKETQYF
>13|TRBJ1-2|TRBV12-3/TRBV12-4|.|.
TGTGCCAGCAGCCAATACAGGGTAGATGGCTACACCTTC
CASSQYRVDGYTF
>14|TRBJ2-7|TRBV27|.|.
TGTGCCAGCAGTTTATCCACCCGCCCCAGCGAGCAGTACTTC
CASSLSTRPSEQYF
>12|TRBJ1-1|TRBV7-9|once|.
TGTGCCAGCAGCACCCGGACAGTAGAAGCTTTCTTT
CASSTRTVEAFF
>13|TRBJ1-1|TRBV29-1|.|.
TGCAGCGTCGGAGGCGGGGGGAACACTGAAGCTTTCTTT
CSVGGGGNTEAFF
>20|TRBJ2-3|TRBV27|.|TRBD2
TGTGCCAGCAGTTTTTCAAGGACTAGCGGGAGAGGGGGGGGCACAGATACGCAGTATTTT
CASSFSRTSGRGGGTDTQYF
>11|TRBJ1-1|TRBV30|.|.
TGTGCCTGGAGTTTAACAGCTGAAGCTTTCTTT
CAWSLTAEAFF
>17|TRBJ2-6|TRBV27|.|.
TGTGCCAGCAGTTTCCTCGGGTCTTACTCTGGGGCCAACGTCCTGACTTTC
CASSFLGSYSGANVLTF
>15|TRBJ2-7|TRBV11-2|.|.
TGTGCCAGCAGCTTATTATACGGGAGTGGCTACGAGCAGTACTTC
CASSLLYGSGYEQYF
>12|TRBJ1-4|TRBV19|.|.
TGTGCCAGTAGGCGGGCTAATGAAAAACTGTTTTTT
CASRRANEKLFF
>10|TRBJ1-2|TRBV30|few|.
TGTGCCTGTGGGGGCGCGGGCTACACCTTC
CACGGAGYTF
>12|TRBJ1-4|TRBV30|few|.
TGTGCCTGGGGAAGAAACGGGAGGGAACTGTTTTTT
CAWGRNGRELFF
>18|TRBJ1-2|TRBV19|once|.
TGTGCCAGTAGTATAACCAACGCGGAGACAGGAGGCAGATATGGCTACACCTTC
CASSITNAETGGRYGYTF
>14|TRBJ2-7|TRBV6-2/TRBV6-3|.|TRBD2
TGTGCCAGCAGTTCAGCGGGAGGGACGGGCGAGCAGTACTTC
CASSSAGGTGEQYF
>10|TRBJ1-2|TRBV20-1|.|.
TGCAGAGCGGGAGGGAGGGGCTACACCTTC
CRAGGRGYTF
>11|TRBJ2-2|TRBV29-1|.|.
TGCAGCGGGCAGGGTAACGGGGAGCTGTTTTTT
CSGQGNGELFF
>14|TRBJ1-4|TRBV4-2|.|.
TGTGCCAGCAGCCAAGATATGGCAGATGAAAAACTGTTTTTT
CASSQDMADEKLFF
>16|TRBJ1-5|TRBV28|few|TRBD1
TGTGCCAGCAGTACTGCTGGGACAGCGGGGGGTCAGCCCCAGCATTTT
CASSTAGTAGGQPQHF
>16|TRBJ1-6|TRBV27|.|.
TGTGCCAGCAGTGCGACATGGACAGAAAATAATTCACCCCTCCACTTT
CASSATWTENNSPLHF
>13|TRBJ1-2|TRBV5-6|.|TRBD1
TGTGCCAGCGGTCGACAGGGTCGTAGCGGCGGCACCTTC
CASGRQGRSGGTF
>14|TRBJ1-2|TRBV6-5|.|TRBD1
TGTGCCAGCAGGACAGGGCCCGCTAACTATGGCTACACCTTC
CASRTGPANYGYTF
>19|TRBJ1-6|TRBV24-1|once|.
TGTGCCGTTAGTCTCTCCACTGGGTGGACTTACTCCTATAGTTCACCCCTCCACTTT
CAVSLSTGWTYSYSSPLHF
>14|TRBJ1-2|TRBV11-2|.|.
TGTGCCAGCAGCTTAGCGGGGGGCGAGTATGGCTACACCTTC
CASSLAGGEYGYTF
>13|TRBJ1-2|TRBV27|.|TRBD1
TGTGCCAGCAGTTTTCAGGGGGCGGGTGGCTACACCTTC
CASSFQGAGGYTF
>12|TRBJ1-5|TRBV6-5|.|.
TGTGCCAGCACCAAAGCCAATCAGCCCCAGCATTTT
CASTKANQPQHF
>17|TRBJ1-5|TRBV6-1|.|.
TGTGCCAGCAGTGAAGCAGGTGGGGGCTATAGCAATCAGCCCCAGCATTTT
CASSEAGGGYSNQPQHF
>14|TRBJ1-4|TRBV30|.|.
TGTGCCTGGAGGACAGGAGCAACTAATGAAAAACTGTTTTTT
CAWRTGATNEKLFF
>18|TRBJ2-3|TRBV3-1/TRBV3-2|.|TRBD2
TGTGCCAGCAGCTCTAGCGGGAGGCGGCTTTCTAGCACAGATACGCAGTATTTT
CASSSSGRRLSSTDTQYF